The 9 T cell receptor beta chains reported below all come from one sample, sequenced in a study of T cells in Graves' hyperthyroidism and ophthalmopathy. The source material, RNA transcripts, was used to amplify TCR beta CDR3 regions. The HTBI primer set served for first-round RT-PCR of the TCR CDR3. TCRdb used MiXCR to reprocess the multiplex PCR reads, holding one entry per CDR3 protein. The sample contains a few hundred thousand distinct CDR3 sequences, approximately 15% of which appear only once. The specimen sequenced was blood. The receptors derive from a woman between 40 and 50 years old with Graves' ophthalmopathy.

In its sample, this clonotype was seen many times. The rearrangement links TRBV7-8 to TRBJ1-6, with D possibly matching TRBD1 (6 bases). Germline CDR1 SGHVS, CDR2 FQNEAQ. CDR3 length: 15 residues. V gave up 2 bases and J gave up 7 bases, with 12 bases separating them. CDR3 protein: CASSLQAQGNSPLHF. The CDR3 DNA reads as TGTGCCAGCAGCTTACAGGCACAGGGAAATTCACCCCTCCACTTT.

This clonotype was picked up many times. V is TRBV7-2 and J is TRBJ2-5; D unclear. Germline CDR1 SGHTA, CDR2 FQGNSA. V was clipped by 1 base and J by 5 bases, with 5 bases between them. This CDR3 comprises 12 residues. The CDR3 here is CASSLVTETQYF. The CDR3 DNA is TGTGCCAGCAGCTTAGTGACGGAGACCCAGTACTTC.

This clonotype was detected many times. The chain carries TRBV10-3 and TRBJ2-1; D uncertain. This CDR3 has 13 amino acids. CDR1 and CDR2 from the germline V gene are ENHRY and SYGVKD. Trimming pared 0 bases from V and 7 bases from J, leaving 7 bases between. The CDR3 here is CAISESALNEQFF. The CDR3 DNA reads as TGTGCCATCAGTGAGTCTGCCCTAAATGAGCAGTTCTTC.

In this sample, this clonotype turned up a few times. V gene TRBV27 combines with J gene TRBJ1-2; perhaps TRBD1 as D (5 bases). Germline V gene sequence: CDR1 MNHEY, CDR2 SMNVEV (reference sequence). The CDR3 contains 15 residues. Trimming removed 2 bases from V and 2 bases from J, with 12 bases in between. The CDR3 DNA reads as TGTGCCAGCAGTTTAGACAGATACCGGAACTATGGCTACACCTTC. It codes for CASSLDRYRNYGYTF.

In this sample, this clonotype turned up a few times. Relative to the germline gene, one junction end is altered; a read error may explain this. The chain couples TRBV20-1 to TRBJ2-5, with 7 bases lining up with TRBD1. The CDR3 is 14 residues long. The germline V gene encodes CDR1 DFQATT and CDR2 SNEGSKA (reference sequence). CDR3 sequence reads: CSGRLAGGKETQCF. The CDR3 bases are TGCAGTGGGAGACTGGCAGGGGGAAAAGAGACCCAGTGCTTC.

This clonotype was recorded many times. The chain employs TRBV12-3 or TRBV12-4 and TRBJ2-1; 10 bases are a match to TRBD2. The CDR3 is made up of 15 amino acids. The V and J ends lost 6 bases and 2 bases, in that order; junction bases with no gene match: 4. In DNA, the CDR3 is TGTGCCAGCAGGCTCAGCGGGGGGGCCTACAATGAGCAGTTCTTC. It yields the protein CASRLSGGAYNEQFF.

At least ten counts were recorded for this clonotype. The chain joins TRBV27 to TRBJ2-2; D is unresolved. V was pared by 4 bases and J by 0 bases, with 6 bases between. CDR3 length: 14 amino acids. Per germline, CDR1 MNHEY and CDR2 SMNVEV (reference sequence). CDR3 protein: CASSSFANTGELFF. The CDR3 DNA reads as TGTGCCAGCAGTTCTTTCGCGAACACCGGGGAGCTGTTTTTT.

This clonotype has only a few counts. This chain joins TRBV30 and TRBJ2-3; D is undetermined. V lost 3 bases and J lost 8, with 6 bases in between. The CDR3 spans 10 residues. The germline gives CDR1 GTSNPN, CDR2 SVGIG (reference sequence). DNA for the CDR3: TGTGCCTGGAGCGGTGGTACGCAGTATTTT. It yields the protein CAWSGGTQYF.

This clonotype was counted many times. The CDR3 DNA is TGTGCCAGCAGCGCCGACAGGGAAAAACTGTTTTTT. Translating gives CASSADREKLFF. The genes are TRBV7-2 and TRBJ1-4, with a tentative D call TRBD1 (6 bases). The CDR3 runs 12 residues. Germline loops: CDR1 SGHTA, CDR2 FQGNSA. Trimming cost V 5 bases and J 8 bases, with 9 bases left between them. The full variable domain, in which reference TRBV7-2 and TRBJ1-4 provide the parts outside the CDR3, is GAGVSQSPSNKVTEKGKDVELRCDPISGHTALYWYRQSLGQGLEFLIYFQGNSAPDKSGLPSDRFSAERTGGSVSTLTIQRTQQEDSAVYLCASSADREKLFFGSGTQLSVL.